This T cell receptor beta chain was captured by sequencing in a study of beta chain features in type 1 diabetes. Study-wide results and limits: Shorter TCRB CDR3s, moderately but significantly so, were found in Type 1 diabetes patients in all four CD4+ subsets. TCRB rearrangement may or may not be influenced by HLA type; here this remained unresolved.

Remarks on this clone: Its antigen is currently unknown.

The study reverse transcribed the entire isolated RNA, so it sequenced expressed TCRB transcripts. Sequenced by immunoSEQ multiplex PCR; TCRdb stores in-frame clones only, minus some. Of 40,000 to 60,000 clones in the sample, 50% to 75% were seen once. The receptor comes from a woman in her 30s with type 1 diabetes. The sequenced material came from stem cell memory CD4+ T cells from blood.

The CDR3 spells CASSVGLAGGNEQFF. The DNA of the CDR3 is TGTGCCAGCAGCGTAGGACTAGCGGGTGGCAATGAGCAGTTCTTC. J is TRBJ2-1 and V is TRBV9, with TRBD2 matching over 10 bases. The CDR3 covers 15 residues. Germline V gene sequence: CDR1 SGDLS, CDR2 YYNGEE. V dropped 0 bases and J dropped 6; count of bases not matched to a gene: 3.